The rows below give T cell receptor beta chains drawn from one sample of a study of spatial heterogeneity in lung cancer. MiXCR, run by TCRdb on the 5' RACE reads, gives a single entry per CDR3 protein. The table has roughly 1,600 distinct CDR3 sequences, 16% seen once; the top ten hold 25% to 30%. Here the sequenced sample was lung tumor tissue, taken at surgery. The receptors were gathered from a female donor with early-stage non-small cell lung cancer. Each CDR3 is given with its conserved first and last residue. A D gene is named only where the DNA matches it firmly. Not every row has a clone size; where given, it reads once, few, many or a size class.

d_gene	v_gene	abundance	j_gene	CDR3nt	CDR3aa
TRBD2	TRBV7-2	large	TRBJ2-7	TGTGCCAGCAGCTTGACTAGCGGGAGCGAGTACGAGCAGTACTTC	CASSLTSGSEYEQYF
.	TRBV5-1	medium-sized	TRBJ2-2	TGCGCCAGCACCCTTCCCAACACCGGGGAGCTGTTTTTT	CASTLPNTGELFF
.	TRBV7-9	few	TRBJ1-5	TGTGCCAGCAGCTTAACGGACGGAGAGGAGAAGCCCCAGCATTTT	CASSLTDGEEKPQHF
TRBD2	TRBV7-9	medium-sized	TRBJ2-3	TGTGCCAGCAGCTTAGGGGAGGGACGGACAGATACGCAGTATTTT	CASSLGEGRTDTQYF
.	TRBV5-1	.	TRBJ2-4	TGCGCCAGCAGCTTGGGATCCCCTGGCTTTCAGTACTTC	CASSLGSPGFQYF
TRBD1	TRBV5-1	many	TRBJ1-2	TGCGCCAGCAGCACGGGACAGGAAAGCTATGGCTACACCTTC	CASSTGQESYGYTF
.	TRBV11-2	medium-sized	TRBJ2-3	TGTGCCAGCAGCTTAGACGGGGGACGCACAGATACGCAGTATTTT	CASSLDGGRTDTQYF
TRBD2	TRBV7-9	medium-sized	TRBJ2-2	TGTGCCAGCAGCCCCCGGACTAGCTCGGGCGGGGAGCTGTTTTTT	CASSPRTSSGGELFF
TRBD2	TRBV4-1	medium-sized	TRBJ2-1	TGCGCCAGCAGCAGACTGACTAGCGGGGGGACCCACAGGAATGAGCAGTTCTTC	CASSRLTSGGTHRNEQFF
.	TRBV6-5	.	TRBJ2-2	TGTGCCAGCAGTCGACAGGGACTCGCCGGGGAGCTGTTTTTT	CASSRQGLAGELFF
TRBD2	TRBV5-6	.	TRBJ2-5	TGTGCCAGCAGCCGGTTTAGCGGGGGGGTGGAGACCCAGTACTTC	CASSRFSGGVETQYF
.	TRBV11-2	many	TRBJ2-3	TGTGCCAGCAGCTTAGAACAGGGTACGCAGTATTTT	CASSLEQGTQYF
TRBD2	TRBV4-3	few	TRBJ2-1	TGCGCCAGCAGCCAAGAGATGTCCTCTAGCGGGGGTAATGAGCAGTTCTTC	CASSQEMSSSGGNEQFF
TRBD2	TRBV20-1	medium-sized	TRBJ2-5	TGCAGTGCTAGAGGCTCAGCGGGAGGGCGGGAGACCCAGTACTTC	CSARGSAGGRETQYF
.	TRBV27	medium-sized	TRBJ2-5	TGTGCCAGCAGCATAGGTCCGGTCCGTACCCAAGAGACCCAGTACTTC	CASSIGPVRTQETQYF
.	TRBV7-2	medium-sized	TRBJ2-7	TGTGCCAGCAGCCGCTCGGGGGGCCGGAGCTCCTACGAGCAGTACTTC	CASSRSGGRSSYEQYF
TRBD1	TRBV6-1	.	TRBJ2-7	TGTGCCAGCAGTGACCGGGACAGGGCGTCCTACGAGCAGTACTTC	CASSDRDRASYEQYF
.	TRBV7-2	medium-sized	TRBJ2-7	TGTGCCAGCAGCTTATCGGGTAGCACCTCCTACGAGCAGTACTTC	CASSLSGSTSYEQYF
.	TRBV28	.	TRBJ2-1	TGTGCCAGCAGTCTTCACAATGAGCAGTTCTTC	CASSLHNEQFF
.	TRBV12-3/TRBV12-4	medium-sized	TRBJ2-7	TGTGCCAGCAGTTTATTGACGGCCATTACCGGCGAGCAGTACTTC	CASSLLTAITGEQYF
.	TRBV30	many	TRBJ1-1	TGTGCCTGGAGTCCAGTTCTCACTGAAGCTTTCTTT	CAWSPVLTEAFF
.	TRBV4-2	few	TRBJ2-6	TGTGCCAGCAGCCAAGATCTGGGTTACTCTGGGGCCAACGTCCTGACTTTC	CASSQDLGYSGANVLTF
TRBD1	TRBV6-6	few	TRBJ2-2	TGTGCCAGCAGTACCGGGACAGACTACACCGGGGAGCTGTTTTTT	CASSTGTDYTGELFF
.	TRBV7-2	.	TRBJ2-3	TGTGCCAGCAGCTTAGCGATCCGGGCTAGCACAGATACGCAGTATTTT	CASSLAIRASTDTQYF
.	TRBV20-1	many	TRBJ2-1	TGCAGTGTTAAGGGACTGTCTAGCAGGGTAGACAATGAGCAGTTCTTC	CSVKGLSSRVDNEQFF